One and the same sample provided the 13 T cell receptor beta chains below, sequenced in a study of T cells in Graves' hyperthyroidism and ophthalmopathy. TCR beta CDR3 sequences were amplified from RNA transcripts. Carried out on the TCR CDR3, a first-round RT-PCR used the HTBI primer set. One entry per CDR3 protein, called by TCRdb with MiXCR from the multiplex PCR reads. The sample has fewer than 350,000 distinct CDR3 sequences; 13% are singletons. The sequenced material came from blood. Every receptor here comes from a woman aged 30 to 39 with Graves' hyperthyroidism that later progressed to Graves' ophthalmopathy.

This clonotype was detected a few times. The chain is built from TRBV6-2 or TRBV6-3 and TRBJ1-5; D call uncertain. The CDR3 covers 13 residues. Looked up from germline, CDR1 is MNHEY and CDR2 is SVGEGT. Trimming left V 2 bases short and J 4 bases short, with 6 bases between. In DNA, the CDR3 is TGTGCCAGCAGTTACCCAGGAAATCAGCCCCAGCATTTT. Its translation is CASSYPGNQPQHF.

This clonotype was detected many times. The V and J genes are TRBV28 and TRBJ2-3; 8 bases fit TRBD2. CDR3 length: 17 residues. CDR1 and CDR2 from the germline V gene are MDHEN and SYDVKM. Trimming at V came to 6 bases and at J to 0 bases, leaving 11 bases not matched to a gene. CDR3 DNA sequence: TGTGCCAGCAGCTACGACCCCTCTAGCGGGAGCACAGATACGCAGTATTTT. Its translation: CASSYDPSSGSTDTQYF.

In this sample, this clonotype turned up many times. J is TRBJ2-7 and V is TRBV12-3 or TRBV12-4; either TRBD1 or TRBD2 may fit D (6 bases each). CDR3 length: 13 residues. Trimming took 6 bases from V and 2 from J, leaving 11 bases between them. CDR3 DNA: TGTGCCAGCAGGGGGGGCGGGGCCTACGAGCAGTACTTC. This codes for CASRGGGAYEQYF.

This clonotype was counted ten times or more. The J gene is TRBJ2-7, the V gene TRBV2; 9 bases are a match to TRBD1. In germline, CDR1 is SNHLY, CDR2 FYNNEI. CDR3 length equals 13 residues. With V trimmed by 7 bases and J by 2 bases, 3 bases remained unmatched. The CDR3 DNA reads as TGTGCCAGCATTAGGACAGGGGCCTACGAGCAGTACTTC. Amino acid sequence: CASIRTGAYEQYF.

There are a few counts of this clonotype. The chain has TRBV5-4 and TRBJ1-2; D gene ambiguous. Between the trimmed V and J ends, which lost 4 bases and 5 bases, there was a span of 15 bases. This CDR3 has 14 amino acids. Germline V CDR1 and CDR2: SGHNT, YYREEE (reference sequence). This chain's CDR3 is CASSPEDFGYGYTF. CDR3 nucleotide sequence: TGTGCCAGCAGCCCGGAGGATTTTGGGTATGGCTACACCTTC.

V usage is TRBV6-2 or TRBV6-3 and J usage is TRBJ2-3; 11 bases map to TRBD2. Germline CDR1 is MNHEY and CDR2 is SVGEGT. Losses at the gene ends were 5 bases for V and 4 bases for J; bases not matched to a gene: 5. CDR3 length: 15 residues. CDR3 in DNA: TGTGCCAGCAGTCAACTAGCGGGAGAGGCAGATACGCAGTATTTT. It yields the protein CASSQLAGEADTQYF.

This clonotype was picked up many times. This chain links TRBV18 with TRBJ1-1, with D perhaps matching TRBD1 (5 bases). Germline CDR1 KGHSH, CDR2 LQKENI. V lost 5 bases and J 4 bases, leaving 11 bases between the germline ends. CDR3 length: 13 residues. Here the CDR3 DNA reads TGTGCCAGCTCATTTCAGGGCGGCACTGAAGCTTTCTTT. This gives the protein CASSFQGGTEAFF. Variable domain in full (rest from reference TRBV18 and TRBJ1-1): NAGVMQNPRHLVRRRGQEARLRCSPMKGHSHVYWYRQLPEEGLKFMVYLQKENIIDESGMPKERFSAEFPKEGPSILRIQQVVRGDSAAYFCASSFQGGTEAFFGQGTRLTVV.

On this clonotype: This may stem from a read error, because a much larger clone lies one nucleotide away. The chain links TRBV20-1 to TRBJ2-7, with D unresolved. CDR3 size: 11 residues. CDR1 is DFQATT, CDR2 SNEGSKA, per germline (reference sequence). The CDR3 nucleotides are TGCAGTGCGCCAAAAGGTTACGGGCAGTACTTC. It codes for CSAPKGYGQYF.

This clonotype was detected ten times or more. The chain is built from TRBV28 and TRBJ1-1; 9 bases agree with TRBD1. V shed 8 bases and J 5 bases; nucleotides not matched to a gene: 6. The germline V gene has CDR1 MDHEN and CDR2 SYDVKM. The CDR3 covers 13 residues. The CDR3 loop reads CASLQGARTEAFF. DNA for the CDR3: TGTGCCAGCCTACAGGGGGCGCGAACTGAAGCTTTCTTT.

This clonotype occurred many times. In DNA, the CDR3 is TGTGCCAGCGGGTGGACAGGCGGTCGTATCAGCGGGAGGACGAAAGGGGAGCAGTACTTC. Residues: CASGWTGGRISGRTKGEQYF. The chain employs TRBV12-3 or TRBV12-4 and TRBJ2-7; 9 nucleotides agree with TRBD2. The CDR3 length is 20 residues. Unmatched junction bases numbered 30, after V lost 8 bases and J lost 7 bases.

This clonotype was recorded many times. This chain connects TRBV2 to TRBJ2-1; TRBD1 matches at 7 bases. Germline CDR1 reads SNHLY; CDR2 reads FYNNEI. The CDR3 covers 11 residues. V lost 7 bases and J lost 15; bases outside the gene matches: 9. Written as DNA, the CDR3 is TGTGCCAGCACCGCCGACAGGGCTCCGTTCTTC. Amino acid sequence: CASTADRAPFF.

The V gene is TRBV5-5, the J gene TRBJ1-1, with D uncertain. The CDR3 consists of 16 residues. The germline gives CDR1 SGHKS, CDR2 YYEKEE (reference sequence). The germline V and J ends were trimmed by 6 bases and 0 bases, with 18 bases remaining between them. The CDR3 nucleotides read TGTGCCAGCATGGACCTCTCCGCGAAAATGAACACTGAAGCTTTCTTT. Its translation is CASMDLSAKMNTEAFF.

This clonotype has at least ten counts. This chain joins TRBV28 and TRBJ1-1; a possible D gene is TRBD1 (6 bases). Trimming removed 4 bases from V and 1 base from J, with 16 bases in between. The V gene's germline CDR1 is MDHEN and CDR2 SYDVKM. CDR3 size: 16 residues. The CDR3 loop reads CASSWNRADSNTEAFF. The CDR3 region has the DNA TGTGCCAGCAGTTGGAACAGGGCGGATTCGAACACTGAAGCTTTCTTT.